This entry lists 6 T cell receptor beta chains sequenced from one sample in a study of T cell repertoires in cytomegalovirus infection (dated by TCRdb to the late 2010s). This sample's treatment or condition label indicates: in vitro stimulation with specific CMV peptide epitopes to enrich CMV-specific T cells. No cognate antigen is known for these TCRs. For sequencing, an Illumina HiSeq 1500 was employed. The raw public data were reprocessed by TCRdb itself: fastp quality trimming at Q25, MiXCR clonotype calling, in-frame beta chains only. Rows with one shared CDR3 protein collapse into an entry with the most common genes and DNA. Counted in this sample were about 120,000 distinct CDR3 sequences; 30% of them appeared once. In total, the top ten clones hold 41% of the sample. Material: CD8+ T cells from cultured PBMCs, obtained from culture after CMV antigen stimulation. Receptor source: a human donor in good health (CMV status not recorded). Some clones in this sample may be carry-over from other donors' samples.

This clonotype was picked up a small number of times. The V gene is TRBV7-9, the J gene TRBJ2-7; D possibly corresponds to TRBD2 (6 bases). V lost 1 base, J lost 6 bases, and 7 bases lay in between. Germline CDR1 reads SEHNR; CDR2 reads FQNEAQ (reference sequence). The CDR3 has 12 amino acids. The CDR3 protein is CASSLVAVEQYF. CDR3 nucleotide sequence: TGTGCCAGCAGCTTAGTAGCGGTCGAGCAGTACTTC.

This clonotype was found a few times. The CDR3 here is CASSYRGRSYNSPLHF. Written as DNA, the CDR3 is TGTGCCAGCAGCTACAGGGGGCGCTCCTATAATTCACCCCTCCACTTT. This chain uses TRBV7-8 with TRBJ1-6; 9 nucleotides line up with TRBD1. The CDR3 is made up of 16 amino acids. Germline values: CDR1 SGHVS, CDR2 FQNEAQ. V lost 4 bases to trimming and J lost 0 bases; unmatched junction nucleotides: 1. Full variable domain (missing parts from reference TRBV7-8 and TRBJ1-6): GAGVSQSPRYKVAKRGQDVALRCDPISGHVSLFWYQQALGQGPEFLTYFQNEAQLDKSGLPSDRFFAERPEGSVSTLKIQRTQQEDSAVYLCASSYRGRSYNSPLHFGNGTRLTVT.

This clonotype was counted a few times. The CDR3 sequence: CASSLGTGGSQNIQYF. The CDR3, as DNA: TGTGCCAGCAGCCTCGGGACAGGGGGCTCCCAAAACATTCAGTACTTC. This rearrangement joins TRBV7-9 to TRBJ2-4, with 12 nucleotides matching TRBD1. Trimming took 5 bases from V and 5 from J; bases not matched to a gene: 7. The germline CDR1 and CDR2 sequences are SEHNR and FQNEAQ (reference sequence). The CDR3 contains 16 residues.

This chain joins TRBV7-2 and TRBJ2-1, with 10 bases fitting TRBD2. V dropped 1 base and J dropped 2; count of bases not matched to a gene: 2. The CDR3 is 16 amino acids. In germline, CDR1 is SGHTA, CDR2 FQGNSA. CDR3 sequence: CASSLVLAGAYNEQFF. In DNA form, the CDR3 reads TGTGCCAGCAGCTTAGTTCTAGCGGGAGCCTACAATGAGCAGTTCTTC.

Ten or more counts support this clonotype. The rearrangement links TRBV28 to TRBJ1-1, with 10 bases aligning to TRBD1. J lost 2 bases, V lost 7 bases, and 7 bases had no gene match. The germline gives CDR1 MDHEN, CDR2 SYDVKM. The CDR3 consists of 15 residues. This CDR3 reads CASNLDRGENTEAFF. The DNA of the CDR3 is TGTGCCAGCAACTTGGACAGGGGGGAAAACACTGAAGCTTTCTTT.

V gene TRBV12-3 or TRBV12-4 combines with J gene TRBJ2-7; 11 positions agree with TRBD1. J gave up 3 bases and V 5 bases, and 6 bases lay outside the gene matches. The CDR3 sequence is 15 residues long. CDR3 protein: CASSQGTGGVYEQYF. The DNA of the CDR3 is TGTGCCAGCAGTCAGGGGACAGGGGGGGTCTACGAGCAGTACTTC.